This entry is about one T cell receptor beta chain. The sample comes from a study of blood T cell repertoires in COVID-19. At the level of the study: Researchers got acute and convalescent COVID-19 samples from the United States, Italy and Spain. The analysed material was cDNA or gDNA that came from T cells, B-cell-depleted T cells, or PBMCs.

Original processing notes: Reference gene primers were amplified, and this amplification served to estimate nucleated cell counts. Assay used: immunoSEQ multiplex PCR; TCRdb lists only in-frame clones, some missing. Clone size and V and J calls were adopted from that table, with D and trimming inferred from the DNA. The sample lists about 190,000 clones, just under 90% occurring once. CDR3 length: 16 residues. V was pared by 5 bases and J by 5 bases, with 10 bases of the junction left unmatched. CDR1 SGHTA and CDR2 FQGTGA come from the germline V gene. This sequence was found in a woman aged 18-35 years who had recovered from COVID-19. This chain uses TRBV7-3 with TRBJ2-3; the match to TRBD2 covers 10 bases. The sample taken for sequencing was peripheral blood. This CDR3 reads CASSQNSGGAIDTQYF. Written as DNA, the CDR3 is TGTGCCAGCAGCCAAAACAGCGGGGGGGCCATAGATACGCAGTATTTT.